A single sample is the source of the 17 T cell receptor beta chains below, sequenced in a study of T cell changes during pregnancy in multiple sclerosis. Repertoires were generated with immunoSEQ multiplex PCR, while TCRdb's copy carries only in-frame clones and drops some. The repertoire includes 20,000 to 25,000 clones, about nine tenths of them detected once, and 6.5% to 9.5% sits in the top ten. The sample in question was CD8+ T cells from peripheral blood mononuclear cells, obtained in the first trimester of pregnancy. These receptors all stem from a female donor in good health, enrolled as a control in a pregnancy study.

The chain links TRBV4-3 to TRBJ2-5; 7 bases agree with TRBD2. The CDR3 spans 17 residues. V lost 0 bases to trimming and J lost 2 bases; unmatched junction nucleotides: 9. CDR1 is LGHNA and CDR2 is YSLEER in the germline V gene. The CDR3 coding sequence is TGCGCCAGCAGCCAAGATCTACCAGCGGGGTTACAAGAGACCCAGTACTTC. This sequence encodes CASSQDLPAGLQETQYF.

Concerning this clone itself: Germline and junction disagree at one end, which may indicate a read error. The chain has TRBV7-9 and TRBJ1-1, with D perhaps matching TRBD1 (6 bases). Germline CDR1 reads SEHNR; CDR2 reads FQNEAQ (reference sequence). The CDR3 extends over 14 amino acids. CDR3 sequence: CVSTLEAGVGEAFF. CDR3 DNA sequence: TGTGTCAGCACCCTAGAAGCAGGGGTTGGCGAAGCTTTCTTT.

The CDR3: CASSPTSGGGFF. CDR3 DNA sequence: TGTGCCAGCAGCCCTACTAGCGGGGGGGGGTTCTTC. The rearrangement uses TRBV11-2 and TRBJ2-1; the match to TRBD2 covers 13 bases. This CDR3 comprises 12 residues. J was trimmed by 15 bases and V by 5 bases; bases with no gene match: 4. Germline loops: CDR1 SGHAT, CDR2 FQNNGV. Using reference TRBV11-2 and TRBJ2-1 for the parts outside the CDR3, the full variable domain is EAGVAQSPRYKIIEKRQSVAFWCNPISGHATLYWYQQILGQGPKLLIQFQNNGVVDDSQLPKDRFSAERLKGVDSTLKIQPAKLEDSAVYLCASSPTSGGGFFGPGTRLTVL.

The chain joins TRBV28 to TRBJ2-7, with D unclear. The CDR3 covers 14 residues. V dropped 3 bases and J dropped 0 bases, with 9 bases sitting between them. Germline V gene lookup returns CDR1 MDHEN and CDR2 SYDVKM. The CDR3, as DNA: TGTGCCAGCAGTTTTCGAGAGAGCTCCTACGAGCAGTACTTC. Amino acids: CASSFRESSYEQYF.

In the case of this clone: The junction differs from germline at one of its ends, possibly a read error. This sequence joins TRBV6-5 and TRBJ1-1; 7 bases fit TRBD1. This CDR3 has 13 residues. Germline V gene lookup returns CDR1 MNHEY and CDR2 SVGAGI. The CDR3 DNA reads as TGTACCAGCAGTTACTCTCCAGGGGGTGAAGCTTTCTTT. Amino acid sequence: CTSSYSPGGEAFF.

V and J are TRBV29-1 and TRBJ2-3; 10 bases align to TRBD2. The J segment lost 0 bases and the V segment lost 0 bases, leaving 9 bases of the junction unmatched. The CDR3 has 18 amino acids. CDR1 is SQVTM, CDR2 ANQGSEA, per germline. CDR3 sequence reads: CSVEDWLAGVPSTDTQYF. The CDR3 DNA follows: TGCAGCGTTGAAGATTGGCTAGCGGGGGTCCCTAGCACAGATACGCAGTATTTT.

The rearrangement links TRBV5-1 to TRBJ1-1, with 7 nucleotides matching TRBD1. This CDR3 is 15 amino acids long. J was trimmed by 0 bases and V by 2 bases; bases with no gene match: 4. Per the germline V gene, CDR1 is SGHRS and CDR2 is YFSETQ. CDR3 protein: CASSLRDSVNTEAFF. As DNA, the CDR3 is TGCGCCAGCAGCTTACGGGACAGCGTGAACACTGAAGCTTTCTTT.

V usage is TRBV7-9 and J usage is TRBJ2-2, with D possibly matching TRBD2 (6 bases). Between the trimmed V and J ends, which lost 1 base and 8 bases, there was a span of 20 bases. The CDR3 consists of 17 residues. Looked up from germline, CDR1 is SEHNR and CDR2 is FQNEAQ (reference sequence). In DNA, the CDR3 is TGTGCCAGCAGCTTAGGGAGGGACCGAGAGGAAAAAGGGGAGCTGTTTTTT. This sequence encodes CASSLGRDREEKGELFF.

The chain couples TRBV5-1 to TRBJ1-1; D gene unclear. V dropped 4 bases and J dropped 4 bases, with 17 bases sitting between them. CDR3 length: 15 amino acids. Germline CDR1 is SGHRS and CDR2 is YFSETQ. In DNA form, the CDR3 reads TGCGCCAGCAGCCCCATGACGGGGTCGGGCACTGAAGCTTTCTTT. Its translation: CASSPMTGSGTEAFF.

This clone occurred once. The J gene is TRBJ1-1, the V gene TRBV10-3, with D perhaps matching TRBD1 (5 bases). The germline V gene encodes CDR1 ENHRY and CDR2 SYGVKD. Deletions cut 2 bases from V and 1 base from J, with 5 bases between. The CDR3 spans 13 residues. The DNA for the CDR3 is TGTGCCATCAGTGAGACAGGGAACACTGAAGCTTTCTTT. It is translated as CAISETGNTEAFF.

J is TRBJ1-4 and V is TRBV4-3; unclear D gene. This CDR3 is built from 15 residues. CDR1 LGHNA and CDR2 YSLEER come from the germline V gene. V lost 0 bases and J 1 base, leaving 6 bases between the germline ends. In DNA form, the CDR3 reads TGCGCCAGCAGCCAAGATAGTGGAACTAATGAAAAACTGTTTTTT. Translating gives CASSQDSGTNEKLFF.

V is TRBV7-3 and J is TRBJ1-2, with D perhaps TRBD1 (5 bases). Germline V CDR1 and CDR2: SGHTA, FQGTGA. Trimming pared 3 bases from V and 3 bases from J, leaving 8 bases between. CDR3 length: 13 residues. The CDR3 protein is CASSFRVDYGYTF. The CDR3 bases are TGTGCCAGCAGCTTCAGGGTTGACTATGGCTACACCTTC.

The CDR3 DNA is TGTGCCAGCAGCCCCAACAGGGTTGAAGCTTTCTTT. It encodes CASSPNRVEAFF. This rearrangement joins TRBV7-9 to TRBJ1-1, with D tentatively TRBD1 (6 bases). Germline CDR1 SEHNR, CDR2 FQNEAQ (reference sequence). The CDR3 sequence is 12 residues long. V lost 5 bases, J lost 7 bases, and 11 bases lay in between.

The gene calls are TRBV7-2 and TRBJ2-2, with a tentative D call TRBD2 (7 bases). V was shortened by 11 bases and J by 2 bases, with 21 bases between the two germline ends. The CDR3 has 16 residues. Per the germline V gene, CDR1 is SGHTA and CDR2 is FQGNSA. The DNA of the CDR3 is TGTGCCCACACTGTGGGGGGGGGCCGAAACACCGGGGAGCTGTTTTTT. Protein: CAHTVGGGRNTGELFF.

This chain links TRBV7-9 with TRBJ2-7; D ambiguous. Germline CDR1 and CDR2: SEHNR and FQNEAQ (reference sequence). V was pared by 4 bases and J by 6 bases, with 7 bases between. The CDR3 is 11 amino acids. CDR3 residues: CASSYSGEQYF. As DNA, the CDR3 is TGTGCCAGCAGCTATTCGGGCGAGCAGTACTTC.

This clone was found once. The chain combines TRBV19 with TRBJ1-3; the D is unclear. Germline V gene lookup returns CDR1 LNHDA and CDR2 SQIVND (reference sequence). V lost 5 bases to trimming and J lost 2 bases, with 7 bases between them. The CDR3 has 13 residues. CDR3 DNA: TGTGCCAGTAGTGGGCGACCTGGAAACACCATATATTTT. Amino acids: CASSGRPGNTIYF.

This clone was recorded only once. This chain uses TRBV5-6 with TRBJ1-6, with 9 bases fitting TRBD1. The CDR3 has 16 residues. Germline V gene data show CDR1 as SGHDT and CDR2 as YYEEEE. The trim removed 3 bases at V and 9 bases at J, leaving 10 bases unmatched. CDR3 DNA sequence: TGTGCCAGCAGCTCCCTTACGACAGGGGGAAGTTCACCCCTCCACTTT. Amino acid sequence: CASSSLTTGGSSPLHF.